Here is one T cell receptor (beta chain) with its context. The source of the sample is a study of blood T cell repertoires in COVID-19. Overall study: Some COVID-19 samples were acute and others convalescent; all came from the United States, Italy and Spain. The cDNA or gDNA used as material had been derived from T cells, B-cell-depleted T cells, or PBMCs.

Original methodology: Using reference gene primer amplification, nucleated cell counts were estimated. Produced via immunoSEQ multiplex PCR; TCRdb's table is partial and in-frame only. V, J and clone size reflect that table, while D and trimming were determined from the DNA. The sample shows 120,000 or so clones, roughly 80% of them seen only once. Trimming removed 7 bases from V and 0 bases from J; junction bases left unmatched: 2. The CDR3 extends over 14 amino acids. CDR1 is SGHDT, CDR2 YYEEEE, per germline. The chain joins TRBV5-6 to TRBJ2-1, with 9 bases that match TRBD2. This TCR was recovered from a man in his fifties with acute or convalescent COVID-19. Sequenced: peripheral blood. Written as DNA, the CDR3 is TGTGCCAGCCTAGCGGGGACCTCCTACAATGAGCAGTTCTTC. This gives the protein CASLAGTSYNEQFF.